This T cell receptor (beta chain) originates from a study of a mutant IDH1 vaccine in newly diagnosed glioma. This table comes from immunoSEQ multiplex PCR, and its TCRdb copy is limited to in-frame clones, with some not included. This sample yields tens of thousands of clones, of which 84% are seen a single time; 2.2% belongs to the top ten. This sample's time point: week 11, during vaccination. Each dose delivered 300 ug of mutant IDH1 20-mer peptide subcutaneously with imiquimod. With respect to this clone: Its antigen is as yet unknown.

Germline CDR1 is SGHVS and CDR2 is FQNEAQ. This CDR3 region has 14 residues. V gave up 2 bases and J gave up 4 bases, with 11 bases separating them. The source was PBMCs, collected from a glioma patient whose treatment included an IDH1 peptide vaccine. The chain uses TRBV7-8 and TRBJ1-2, with a possible D match to TRBD1 (5 bases). The sequence was collected from a man aged 35-49 years with glioma. The CDR3 sequence: CASSLTGDSYGYTF. In DNA form, the CDR3 reads TGTGCCAGCAGCTTAACGGGGGATAGCTATGGCTACACCTTC.